A single sample gave rise to the 30 T cell receptor beta chains below, sequenced in a study of T cell responses to AZD1222 COVID-19 vaccine. This table comes from immunoSEQ multiplex PCR, and its TCRdb copy is limited to in-frame clones, with some not included. This sample yields approximately 150,000 clones, of which over 85% are seen a single time; 1.5% to 2% belongs to the top ten. The source was peripheral blood, collected on day 0 of AZD1222 vaccination. These receptors were obtained from an adult in good health.

This rearrangement joins TRBV5-4 to TRBJ2-5; 10 nucleotides match TRBD1. The CDR3 is 14 residues long. The V gene end was trimmed by 4 bases and the J gene end by 2 bases; junction bases not matched to a gene: 2. CDR1 and CDR2 (germline): SGHNT, YYREEE (reference sequence). The CDR3 is CASSVDRGQETQYF. CDR3 bases: TGTGCCAGCAGCGTGGACAGGGGGCAAGAGACCCAGTACTTC.

The gene calls are TRBV28 and TRBJ1-5; possibly TRBD1 for D (5 bases). The CDR3 consists of 18 residues. V was clipped by 5 bases and J by 0 bases, with 20 bases between them. From germline, CDR1 is MDHEN and CDR2 SYDVKM. CDR3 coding DNA: TGTGCCAGCAGTGCCTGGGAGGGTTTGGGGGATAGCAATCAGCCCCAGCATTTT. Encoded protein: CASSAWEGLGDSNQPQHF.

The gene calls are TRBV30 and TRBJ2-1; no reliable D call. Trimming shortened V by 3 bases and J by 0 bases, and 15 bases separated the two germline ends. Germline-derived CDR1 and CDR2 are GTSNPN and SVGIG (reference sequence). The CDR3 loop spans 16 amino acids. The DNA for the CDR3 is TGTGCCTGGAGCCGCTCGTGGGGTAACTCCTACAATGAGCAGTTCTTC. Its protein product is CAWSRSWGNSYNEQFF.

V is TRBV7-7 and J is TRBJ2-6; D remains unclear. Deletions cut 5 bases from V and 1 base from J, with 9 bases between. Germline values: CDR1 SSHAT, CDR2 FNYEAQ (reference sequence). The CDR3 spans 15 residues. This chain's CDR3 is CASSPNLSGANVLTF. For the CDR3, the DNA is TGTGCCAGCAGCCCAAACTTGTCTGGGGCCAACGTCCTGACTTTC.

Turning to this clone: This sample includes further DNA sequences coding for the same CDR3. This rearrangement joins TRBV28 to TRBJ1-2; D is uncertain. V lost 2 bases and J 4 bases, leaving 5 bases between the germline ends. The germline V gene encodes CDR1 MDHEN and CDR2 SYDVKM. The CDR3 has 12 amino acids. CDR3 sequence (DNA): TGTGCCAGCAGTTTAAGAGGCTATGGCTACACCTTC. Its translation is CASSLRGYGYTF.

The chain carries TRBV9 and TRBJ2-3; D gene uncertain. Looked up from germline, CDR1 is SGDLS and CDR2 is YYNGEE. The length of the CDR3 is 15 residues. Between the trimmed V and J ends, which lost 4 bases and 5 bases, there was a span of 17 bases. Here the CDR3 reads CASSTGTRSGDTQYF. For the CDR3, the DNA is TGTGCCAGCAGCACCGGAACCCGTTCGGGAGATACGCAGTATTTT. Full variable domain (remainder filled in from reference TRBV9 and TRBJ2-3): DSGVTQTPKHLITATGQRVTLRCSPRSGDLSVYWYQQSLDQGLQFLIQYYNGEERAKGNILERFSAQQFPDLHSELNLSSLELGDSALYFCASSTGTRSGDTQYFGPGTRLTVL.

V and J are TRBV18 and TRBJ1-1; 10 bases align to TRBD1. In germline, CDR1 is KGHSH, CDR2 LQKENI. Trimming cost V 5 bases and J 1 base; bases outside gene matches: 4. The CDR3 is 15 residues long. Here the CDR3 DNA reads TGTGCCAGCTCATGGGACAGGGGCTCGAACACTGAAGCTTTCTTT. Protein: CASSWDRGSNTEAFF.

In DNA form, the CDR3 reads TGTGCCAGCAGTTCTCTAGGGACAGGGGGGAATGGCTACACCTTC. This sequence encodes CASSSLGTGGNGYTF. The chain links TRBV27 to TRBJ1-2, with TRBD1 matching 11 bases. Unmatched junction bases numbered 7, after V lost 4 bases and J lost 6 bases. CDR3 length: 15 residues. Germline CDR1 reads MNHEY; CDR2 reads SMNVEV (reference sequence).

The rearrangement uses TRBV7-6 and TRBJ2-7; D unresolved. Per germline, CDR1 SGHVS and CDR2 FNYEAQ. The V end lost 7 bases, the J end lost 6 bases, and 13 bases lay between the germline ends. CDR3 length: 12 residues. The CDR3 coding sequence is TGTGCCAGCACCCGGACCTCTGGCGAGCAGTACTTC. Residues: CASTRTSGEQYF. The full variable domain, in which reference TRBV7-6 and TRBJ2-7 provide the parts outside the CDR3, is GAGVSQSPRYKVTKRGQDVALRCDPISGHVSLYWYRQALGQGPEFLTYFNYEAQQDKSGLPNDRFSAERPEGSISTLTIQRTEQRDSAMYRCASTRTSGEQYFGPGTRLTVT.

The chain uses TRBV7-9 and TRBJ1-3; D is unclear. This CDR3 is 14 amino acids long. Germline lookup yields CDR1 SEHNR and CDR2 FQNEAQ (reference sequence). Trimming took 1 base from V and 1 from J, leaving 5 bases between them. For the CDR3, the DNA is TGTGCCAGCAGCTTAGTAGGGTCTGGAAACACCATATATTTT. It specifies CASSLVGSGNTIYF.

The chain is built from TRBV6-5 and TRBJ2-7; D might be TRBD1 (6 bases). The CDR3 is made up of 13 amino acids. Trimming shortened V by 6 bases and J by 0 bases, and 9 bases separated the two germline ends. The V gene's germline CDR1 is MNHEY and CDR2 SVGAGI. The CDR3 sequence: CASRQTGSYEQYF. The CDR3 DNA reads as TGTGCCAGCAGGCAGACAGGCTCCTACGAGCAGTACTTC.

The chain couples TRBV7-9 to TRBJ1-1; D uncertain. Germline CDR1 is SEHNR and CDR2 is FQNEAQ (reference sequence). This CDR3 comprises 9 residues. The ends were cut back, 4 bases at V and 6 bases at J, with 0 bases in the middle. The CDR3 protein is CASSSEAFF. The CDR3, as DNA: TGTGCCAGCAGCTCTGAAGCTTTCTTT.

The chain employs TRBV6-1 and TRBJ2-7, with a weak D call TRBD2 (6 bases). The CDR3 length is 17 residues. Trimming shortened V by 2 bases and J by 2 bases, and 19 bases separated the two germline ends. Germline V lookup: CDR1 MNHNS, CDR2 SASEGT. CDR3 sequence (DNA): TGTGCCAGCAGTGAACTCGGCGAGTGGCGGGACCCCTACGAGCAGTACTTC. This encodes CASSELGEWRDPYEQYF.

The chain uses TRBV5-1 and TRBJ1-5; tentatively, D is TRBD1 (6 bases). V lost 2 bases, J lost 3 bases, and 12 bases lay in between. Germline-derived CDR1 and CDR2 are SGHRS and YFSETQ. The length of the CDR3 is 15 residues. DNA of the CDR3: TGCGCCAGCAGCTTCGATGGACAGCCCAATCAGCCCCAGCATTTT. Encoded protein: CASSFDGQPNQPQHF.

The CDR3 protein is CASSSGTPMGYTF. CDR3 DNA sequence: TGTGCCAGCAGCTCCGGGACCCCAATGGGCTACACCTTC. The genes are TRBV5-5 and TRBJ1-2, with D perhaps matching TRBD1 (5 bases). The CDR3 length is 13 residues. The V end lost 3 bases, the J end lost 8 bases, and 14 bases lay between the germline ends. Germline CDR1 SGHKS, CDR2 YYEKEE (reference sequence).

The gene calls are TRBV19 and TRBJ2-3, with 9 bases that match TRBD1. The germline V gene has CDR1 LNHDA and CDR2 SQIVND (reference sequence). This CDR3 comprises 17 residues. V shed 5 bases and J 2 bases; nucleotides not matched to a gene: 11. The CDR3: CASSVHSQGADTDTQYF. CDR3 in DNA: TGTGCCAGTAGTGTTCACTCACAGGGGGCGGACACAGATACGCAGTATTTT.

V gene TRBV28 combines with J gene TRBJ2-7; D is uncertain. Trimming removed 6 bases from V and 3 bases from J, with 15 bases in between. The CDR3 is 14 amino acids. The V gene's germline CDR1 is MDHEN and CDR2 SYDVKM. CDR3 coding DNA: TGTGCCAGCAGCCCGCCACCAAAGGTCTACGAGCAGTACTTC. Translated, it gives CASSPPPKVYEQYF.

CDR3 DNA sequence: TGTGCCAGCAGCTTATTTGCAGGGCACAATGAGCAGTTCTTC. Its translation: CASSLFAGHNEQFF. This chain connects TRBV7-3 to TRBJ2-1; TRBD1 might be the D (5 bases). The CDR3 is 14 amino acids. CDR1 and CDR2 from the germline V gene are SGHTA and FQGTGA. Trimming removed 2 bases at V and 5 bases at J, with 10 bases between.

This clone appeared a single time. The chain couples TRBV4-2 to TRBJ1-4; a possible D gene is TRBD1 (5 bases). CDR3 length equals 14 residues. The ends were cut back, 1 base at V and 8 bases at J, with 11 bases in the middle. Per the germline V gene, CDR1 is LGHNA and CDR2 is YNFKEQ. The CDR3 sequence: CASSQAQEREKLFF. The CDR3 coding sequence is TGTGCCAGCAGCCAAGCACAGGAAAGAGAAAAACTGTTTTTT.

This clone occurred once. This chain uses TRBV11-2 with TRBJ2-7, with D hard to call. Germline lookup yields CDR1 SGHAT and CDR2 FQNNGV. Trimming took 1 base from V and 0 from J, leaving 10 bases between them. This CDR3 has 15 amino acids. CDR3 amino acids: CASSLGYGFSYEQYF. In DNA form, the CDR3 reads TGTGCCAGCAGCTTAGGTTACGGTTTCTCCTACGAGCAGTACTTC.

Note on this clone: Other DNA sequences in the sample encode the same CDR3. This chain uses TRBV5-6 with TRBJ1-5; D may be TRBD1 (5 bases). The CDR3 consists of 14 residues. Germline V gene lookup returns CDR1 SGHDT and CDR2 YYEEEE. V was pared by 0 bases and J by 5 bases, with 9 bases between. CDR3 coding DNA: TGTGCCAGCAGCTTGGCCGGAGGGGATCAGCCCCAGCATTTT. This translates into CASSLAGGDQPQHF.

In its sample, this clone was seen once. The sample holds other DNA sequences that translate to the same CDR3. Here the CDR3 reads CASSIRGNYGYTF. The CDR3 DNA is TGTGCCAGTAGTATTCGGGGGAACTATGGCTACACCTTC. The V and J genes are TRBV19 and TRBJ1-2, with a possible D match to TRBD1 (5 bases). V lost 3 bases to trimming and J lost 2 bases, with 7 bases between them. The CDR3 extends over 13 amino acids. The V gene's germline CDR1 is LNHDA and CDR2 SQIVND (reference sequence).

The rearrangement links TRBV2 to TRBJ2-5; possible D gene TRBD1, 5 bases. The V gene's germline CDR1 is SNHLY and CDR2 FYNNEI. The CDR3 is 14 amino acids. Between the trimmed V and J ends, which lost 2 bases and 1 base, there was a span of 8 bases. CDR3 region: CASSELTGQETQYF. CDR3 nucleotide sequence: TGTGCCAGCAGTGAATTAACAGGCCAAGAGACCCAGTACTTC.

The chain has TRBV5-4 and TRBJ2-5; 8 positions match TRBD1. Germline V CDR1 and CDR2: SGHNT, YYREEE (reference sequence). The length of the CDR3 is 13 residues. J gave up 7 bases and V 4 bases, and 6 bases lay outside the gene matches. CDR3 region: CASSPGQGWTQYF. The CDR3 bases are TGTGCCAGCAGCCCCGGACAGGGTTGGACCCAGTACTTC.

This clone was recorded only once. The DNA for the CDR3 is TGTGCCAGTAGTATCCCAAGGACCGGCGAAAAACTGTTTTTT. Its protein is CASSIPRTGEKLFF. The genes are TRBV19 and TRBJ1-4; D ambiguous. The CDR3 is 14 amino acids. Germline lookup yields CDR1 LNHDA and CDR2 SQIVND (reference sequence). Trimming took off 3 bases at V and 8 bases at J, with 13 bases between the two ends.

The chain recombines TRBV9 with TRBJ1-1; D is unclear. The CDR3 totals 14 residues. Germline V gene lookup returns CDR1 SGDLS and CDR2 YYNGEE. V lost 0 bases and J 0 bases, leaving 6 bases between the germline ends. The CDR3 spells CASSVGPLNTEAFF. In DNA, the CDR3 is TGTGCCAGCAGCGTAGGACCCCTGAACACTGAAGCTTTCTTT.

The chain combines TRBV3-1 (or the pseudogene TRBV3-2) with TRBJ1-2; D not resolved. Trimming cost V 0 bases and J 5 bases, with 13 bases left between them. Germline CDR1 is LGHDT and CDR2 is YNNKEL (reference sequence). CDR3 size: 15 residues. Here the CDR3 reads CASSQDRSPGYGYTF. DNA of the CDR3: TGTGCCAGCAGCCAAGATAGATCCCCCGGATATGGCTACACCTTC.

This chain uses TRBV12-3 or TRBV12-4 with TRBJ1-5, with no clear D. The V gene lost 3 bases and the J gene lost 9 bases, with 12 bases spanning the gap. The CDR3 spans 13 residues. CDR3 region: CASSFGPPSPQHF. The CDR3, as DNA: TGTGCCAGCAGTTTCGGGCCCCCCTCGCCCCAGCATTTT.

This rearrangement joins TRBV9 to TRBJ2-7; weak D call: TRBD2 (6 bases). CDR1 and CDR2 (germline): SGDLS, YYNGEE. The ends were cut back, 0 bases at V and 4 bases at J, with 11 bases in the middle. The CDR3 contains 14 residues. CDR3 residues: CASSVGVSGYEQYF. In DNA, the CDR3 is TGTGCCAGCAGCGTAGGGGTTAGCGGATACGAGCAGTACTTC.

The gene calls are TRBV18 and TRBJ2-1; a possible D gene is TRBD1 (5 bases). Trimming took off 3 bases at V and 9 bases at J, with 12 bases between the two ends. This CDR3 region has 13 residues. Germline CDR1 KGHSH, CDR2 LQKENI. CDR3 sequence (DNA): TGTGCCAGCTCACCGGGGCCGCATGCTGAGCAGTTCTTC. This sequence encodes CASSPGPHAEQFF.